Ten or more counts support the clone carrying this TCR beta chain. The CDR3 regions of TCR beta were amplified from RNA transcripts. HTBI primers were used for first-round RT-PCR of the TCR CDR3. MiXCR, applied by TCRdb to the multiplex PCR reads, yields one record per CDR3 protein. The table lists about 37,000 distinct CDR3 sequences, 52% of them singletons. This sample is part of a study of T cells in Graves' hyperthyroidism and ophthalmopathy. The wider study: Any treatment followed the collection of peripheral blood at initial diagnosis.

Sequencing used blood. This TCR was sampled from a man in his forties or fifties with Graves' ophthalmopathy.

The CDR3 is CASLQPGYNEQFF. CDR3 bases: TGTGCCAGTCTTCAGCCGGGTTACAATGAGCAGTTCTTC. The chain is built from TRBV6-5 and TRBJ2-1, with D unclear. V shed 9 bases and J shed 4 bases, with 13 bases lying between them. The CDR3 runs to 13 residues. Germline V lookup: CDR1 MNHEY, CDR2 SVGAGI.